This T cell receptor (beta chain) is drawn from a study of cytomegalovirus exposure and HLA in healthy donors. V lost 4 bases and J lost 8; bases outside the gene matches: 7. The CDR3 consists of 15 residues. With 60 Vbeta and 13 Jbeta primers, the PCR was carried out. Clones were read by immunoSEQ multiplex PCR, and TCRdb kept only the in-frame ones, dropping some. In the table there are around 200,000 clones, roughly 87% of which are singletons. The specimen sequenced was PBMCs. The sequence was obtained from a man in his forties or fifties in good health and CMV-seropositive. V usage is TRBV5-3 and J usage is TRBJ2-1, with 12 positions matching TRBD2. TRBV5-3 is known as an ORF, though its function is uncertain. CDR3 region: CARSRRLAGEDEQFF. CDR3 sequence (DNA): TGTGCCAGAAGCCGTCGACTAGCGGGAGAAGATGAGCAGTTCTTC.